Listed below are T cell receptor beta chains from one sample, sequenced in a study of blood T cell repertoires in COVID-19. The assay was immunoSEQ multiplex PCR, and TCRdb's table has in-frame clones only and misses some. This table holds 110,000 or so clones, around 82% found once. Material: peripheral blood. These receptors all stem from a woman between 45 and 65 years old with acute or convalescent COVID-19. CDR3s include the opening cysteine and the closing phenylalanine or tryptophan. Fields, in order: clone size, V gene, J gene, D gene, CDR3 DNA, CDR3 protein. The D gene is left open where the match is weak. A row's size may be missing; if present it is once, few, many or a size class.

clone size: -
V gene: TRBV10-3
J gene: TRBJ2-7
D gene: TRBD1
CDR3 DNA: TGTGCCATCAGTGACCCGACAGGGCGGTACGAGCAGTACTTC
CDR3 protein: CAISDPTGRYEQYF

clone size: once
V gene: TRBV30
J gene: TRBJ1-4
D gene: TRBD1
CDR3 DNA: TGTGCCTGGAGTGTTGGTGGGGACAGGGAAAAACTGTTTTTT
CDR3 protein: CAWSVGGDREKLFF

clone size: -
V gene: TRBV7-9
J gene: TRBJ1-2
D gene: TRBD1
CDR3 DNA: TGTGCCAGCAGTCGACAGGGGTTTGGCTACACCTTC
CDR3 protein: CASSRQGFGYTF

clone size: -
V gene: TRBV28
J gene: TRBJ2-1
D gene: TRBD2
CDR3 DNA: TGTGCCAGCAGTTCGGAGCGGGGGGGCATTCCGTTCTTC
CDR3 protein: CASSSERGGIPFF

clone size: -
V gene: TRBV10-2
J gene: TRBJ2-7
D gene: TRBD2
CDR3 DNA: TGCGCCAGCAGGGGGACTAGCGGGAGCAACTCCTACGAGCAGTACTTC
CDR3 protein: CASRGTSGSNSYEQYF

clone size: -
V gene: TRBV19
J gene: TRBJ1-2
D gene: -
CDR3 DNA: TGTGCCAGTACCTACAGAGCCGGCTATGGCTACACCTTC
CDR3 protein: CASTYRAGYGYTF

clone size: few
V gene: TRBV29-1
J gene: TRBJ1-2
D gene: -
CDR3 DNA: TGCAGCGCTCGCGACTCTTCCTATGGCTACACCTTC
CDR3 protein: CSARDSSYGYTF

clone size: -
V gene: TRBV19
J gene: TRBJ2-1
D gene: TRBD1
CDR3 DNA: TGTGCCAGTAGTATATTAGTTACAGGAGACAGGGGCAATGAGCAGTTCTTC
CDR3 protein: CASSILVTGDRGNEQFF

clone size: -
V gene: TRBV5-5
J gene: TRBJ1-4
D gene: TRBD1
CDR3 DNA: TGTGCCAGCAGCCCTCCAGGGACAGGGGTACCTTACTCGGAAAAACTGTTTTTT
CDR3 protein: CASSPPGTGVPYSEKLFF

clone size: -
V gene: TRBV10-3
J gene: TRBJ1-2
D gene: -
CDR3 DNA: TGTGCCATCAGCGAGGTTTTGGGCAGGGGCTACACCTTC
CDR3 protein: CAISEVLGRGYTF

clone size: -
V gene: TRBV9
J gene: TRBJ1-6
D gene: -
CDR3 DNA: TGTGCCAGCAGCGCTAGACAGTCGACCTCTTATAATTCACCCCTCCACTTT
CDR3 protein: CASSARQSTSYNSPLHF

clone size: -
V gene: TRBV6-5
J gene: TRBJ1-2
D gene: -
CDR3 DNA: TGTGCCAGCTCCCAAGACAGCTTCAACTATGGCTACACCTTC
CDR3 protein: CASSQDSFNYGYTF

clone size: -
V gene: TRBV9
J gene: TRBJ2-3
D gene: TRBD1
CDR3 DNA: TGTGCCAGCAGCTCATATACAGGGGGAACGCAGTATTTT
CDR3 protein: CASSSYTGGTQYF

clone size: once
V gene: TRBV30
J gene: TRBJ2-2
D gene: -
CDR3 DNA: TGTGCCTGGGGGACACTGAGACTAAACACCGGGGAGCTGTTTTTT
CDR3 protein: CAWGTLRLNTGELFF

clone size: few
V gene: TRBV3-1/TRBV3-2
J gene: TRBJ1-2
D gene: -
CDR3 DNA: TGTGCCAGCACCCTCGGGGGGGATTATGGCTACACCTTC
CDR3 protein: CASTLGGDYGYTF

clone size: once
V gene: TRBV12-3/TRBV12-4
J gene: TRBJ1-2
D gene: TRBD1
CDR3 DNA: TGTGCCAGCAGTTCCGGGACAGCTTACACCTTC
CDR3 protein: CASSSGTAYTF

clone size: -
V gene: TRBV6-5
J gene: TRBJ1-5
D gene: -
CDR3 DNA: TGTGCCAGCCGGACTGAAGGGTGGGATCAGCCCCAGCATTTT
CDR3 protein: CASRTEGWDQPQHF